This TCR beta chain emerged from a study of beta chain features in type 1 diabetes (dated by TCRdb to 2016 to 2018). Broadly, across the study: Mean age, gender distribution, total cell number and subset yield were not different between patients and healthy donors. Across all samples, approximately 98,000,000 sorted cells were examined, and cell number per subset correlated strongly with RNA yield. In the study, TCRB repertoires of sorted circulating CD4+ T cell subsets from recently diagnosed type 1 diabetes patients were compared with those of matched healthy donors. Whereas all 30 or so donors provided naive and central memory subsets, regulatory and stem cell-like memory subsets were isolated from just 8 patients and roughly 8 healthy donors.

A single peripheral blood draw of 90 to 150 mL on average was collected from each donor into heparinised tubes. A BD FACSAria II was used to sort naive, central memory, regulatory and stem cell-like memory CD4+ T cells with a panel that included CD45RO, CCR7, CD25, CD127, CD95 and CD27. All sorted populations exceeded 95% purity. Right away, PBMCs were isolated by Lymphoprep density gradient centrifugation and were stained directly, with no culture step. So that batch effects would be minimized, each experiment stained and sorted samples in pairs, pairing one healthy donor with one patient. All of the isolated RNA was reverse transcribed with the High Capacity cDNA Reverse Transcription Kit, so expressed TCRB transcripts were sequenced. Naive, central memory and regulatory T cell samples underwent deep immunoSEQ sequencing, averaging around 3.6 million total reads per sample. After sorted cells were lysed in RLT buffer, RNA was extracted with DNase-treated RNeasy Micro or Mini kits, with the choice depending on cell number. Each cell subset was processed on its own to prevent cross-contamination, while patient and healthy donor samples were processed together. The immunoSEQ multiplex PCR was used to amplify TCRB sequences from cDNA, yielding 87-bp fragments that span the CDR3 region. The amplicons were sequenced using the Illumina HiSeq platform. Per the original workflow: Synthetic template baselines were used to correct PCR bias computationally, reads within Hamming distance 2 were collapsed together, and singletons that could not be merged were discarded. Reads were aligned against IMGT so that V, D and J genes, CDR3 length and insertions or deletions at six rearrangement sites could be assigned. Within each subset, clonotype counts were normalized to sorted cell number, and only after that were true diversity and Gini coefficients computed with the tcR R package. Repertoire sharing was quantified using the overlap coefficient calculated on TCRB nucleotide sequences. Entries here come from immuneACCESS through TCRdb and include only in-frame sequences with V and J called. Some clones fail to appear in such tables; in the studies checked, an unresolved V gene covers under half of the shortfall, and the cause of the remainder is unknown. That table is the source of V, J and clone size, and D and trimming were worked out from the DNA. The sample contains roughly 150,000 clones, under 9.5% of them found a single time. The ten largest clonotypes hold 0.65% of the sample.

Study-level results and caveats: Because the HLA sub-analyses included only small numbers of individuals, any influence of HLA type on TCRB rearrangement was left unresolved. The naive, central memory and regulatory TCRB repertoires appeared to resemble one another more closely among patients than among healthy donors. Because cDNA was sequenced instead of genomic DNA, highly expressing activated cells could be over-represented, though the groups showed no difference in activation or CD3 levels. Shorter templates might be favored by PCR, yet because patient and control samples were amplified and corrected together, any such skew would affect both groups equally. A moderate but significant shortening of TCRB CDR3 length was observed in type 1 diabetes patients in all four CD4+ subsets. At VDJ recombination sites, type 1 diabetes patients had fewer insertions and more deleted nucleotides, which implies abnormalities in thymic rearrangement.

Relative to germline, V is 7 bases shorter and J is 4 bases shorter, with 17 bases between their ends. Measured from the cysteine to the phenylalanine, the CDR3 is 15 residues long. Only the CDR3 region is kept as DNA, spanning 45 bases read in frame from base 1. The germline V gene yields MDHEN for CDR1 and SYDVKM for CDR2. In its sample, this clone was seen a few times. Its target antigen remains unknown. No base quality values were provided; no much bigger clone lies one nucleotide off. The receptor was isolated from a man younger than 35 in good health. The rearrangement joined TRBV28 to TRBJ1-5; the D gene cannot be resolved reliably. Specimen: central memory CD4+ T cells from blood. In nucleotide form, the sequence is TGTGCCAGCATTCCGGGTGCTCGAACGAATCAGCCCCAGCATTTT. This encodes CASIPGARTNQPQHF. The CDR3 plus the reference TRBV28 and TRBJ1-5 genes for the other parts give the full variable domain: DVKVTQSSRYLVKRTGEKVFLECVQDMDHENMFWYRQDPGLGLRLIYFSYDVKMKEKGDIPEGYSVSREKKERFSLILESASTNQTSMYLCASIPGARTNQPQHFGDGTRLSIL.